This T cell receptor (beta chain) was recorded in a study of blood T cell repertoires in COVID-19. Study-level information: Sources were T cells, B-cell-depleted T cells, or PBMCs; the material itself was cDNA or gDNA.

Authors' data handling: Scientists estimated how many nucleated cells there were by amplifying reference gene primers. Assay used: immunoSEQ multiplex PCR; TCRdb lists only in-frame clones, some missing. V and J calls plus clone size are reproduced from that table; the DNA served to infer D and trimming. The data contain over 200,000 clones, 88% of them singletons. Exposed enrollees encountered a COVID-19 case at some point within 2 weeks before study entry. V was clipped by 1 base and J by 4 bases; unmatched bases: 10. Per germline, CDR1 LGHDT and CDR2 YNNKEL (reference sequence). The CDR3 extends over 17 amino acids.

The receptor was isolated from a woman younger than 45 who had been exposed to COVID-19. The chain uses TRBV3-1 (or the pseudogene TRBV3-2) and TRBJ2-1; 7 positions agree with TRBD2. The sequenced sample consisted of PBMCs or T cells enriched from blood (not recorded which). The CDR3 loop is CASSQVTRGVVYNEQFF. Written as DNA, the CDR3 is TGTGCCAGCAGCCAAGTAACACGGGGGGTTGTATACAATGAGCAGTTCTTC.